Included here is one T cell receptor (beta chain) sequence, with context. The data were obtained in a study of blood T cell repertoires in COVID-19. The overall study: T cells, B-cell-depleted T cells, or PBMCs supplied cDNA or gDNA.

Method: immunoSEQ multiplex PCR; TCRdb's copy keeps in-frame clones and lacks some. In the table there are around 50,000 clones, 80% to 85% of which are singletons. The CDR3 extends over 13 amino acids. Germline loops: CDR1 SGHVS, CDR2 FQNEAQ. V was pared by 3 bases and J by 8 bases, with 13 bases between. The receptor was isolated from a man in his 70s with acute or convalescent COVID-19. The V call is TRBV7-8, the J call TRBJ1-1, with D possibly matching TRBD1 (5 bases). The specimen sequenced was peripheral blood. For the CDR3, the DNA is TGTGCCAGCAGCTTTATCCGGGGGGTGGAAGCTTTCTTT. Translating it yields CASSFIRGVEAFF. Variable domain in full (rest from reference TRBV7-8 and TRBJ1-1): GAGVSQSPRYKVAKRGQDVALRCDPISGHVSLFWYQQALGQGPEFLTYFQNEAQLDKSGLPSDRFFAERPEGSVSTLKIQRTQQEDSAVYLCASSFIRGVEAFFGQGTRLTVV.